This T cell receptor beta chain is drawn from a study of T cell responses to AZD1222 COVID-19 vaccine. Assay: immunoSEQ multiplex PCR; the TCRdb copy retains only in-frame clones and omits some. Here the sample spans approximately 170,000 clones, 87% being singletons. CDR1 WNHNN and CDR2 SYGVQD come from the germline V gene (reference sequence). There are 13 residues in the CDR3. V lost 5 bases, J lost 4 bases, and 12 bases lay in between. The table lists this clone with a few counts. V is TRBV10-1 and J is TRBJ2-7; D might be TRBD2 (6 bases). The source material was peripheral blood, sampled 28 days after the second AZD1222 dose. The sequence derives from an adult who received the AZD1222 COVID-19 vaccine. The DNA for the CDR3 is TGCGCCAGCAGTAGATTGCGGGGATACGAGCAGTACTTC. It is translated as CASSRLRGYEQYF.